Given below is one T cell receptor (beta chain) in context. This entry comes from a study of blood T cell repertoires in COVID-19. Turning to the study itself: Specimens from acute and convalescent COVID-19 originated in the United States, Italy and Spain. T cells, B-cell-depleted T cells, or PBMCs provided the cDNA or gDNA that served as material.

Per the authors' pipeline: Amplification from reference gene primers served as the basis for estimated nucleated cell counts. Assay used: immunoSEQ multiplex PCR; TCRdb lists only in-frame clones, some missing. That table gives V, J and clone size, and the DNA gave D and trimming. Of under 300,000 clones listed, more than 70% are singletons. The CDR3 runs 14 residues. Germline-derived CDR1 and CDR2 are MNHEY and SVGAGI. The V gene end was trimmed by 10 bases and the J gene end by 1 base; junction bases not matched to a gene: 7. This TCR was sampled from a woman aged 40 to 49 who had recovered from COVID-19. Material for sequencing was peripheral blood. The chain uses TRBV6-5 and TRBJ1-3; TRBD1 matches at 7 bases. The CDR3: CAIRDSSSGNTIYF. The DNA for the CDR3 is TGTGCCATACGGGACAGTAGTTCTGGAAACACCATATATTTT.